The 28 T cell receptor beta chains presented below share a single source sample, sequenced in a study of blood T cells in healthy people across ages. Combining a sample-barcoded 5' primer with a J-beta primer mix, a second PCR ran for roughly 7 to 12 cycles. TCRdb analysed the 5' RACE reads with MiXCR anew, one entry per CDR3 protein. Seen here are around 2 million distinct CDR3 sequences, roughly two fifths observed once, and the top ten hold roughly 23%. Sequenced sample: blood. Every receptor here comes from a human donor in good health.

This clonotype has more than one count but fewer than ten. DNA of the CDR3: TGTGCCAGCAGGACAGGGGGGGGATCACCCCTCCACTTT. Translating gives CASRTGGGSPLHF. This sequence joins TRBV6-6 and TRBJ1-6, with 9 bases lining up with TRBD1. V was clipped by 6 bases and J by 10 bases; unmatched bases: 4. The CDR3 runs to 13 residues. In germline, CDR1 is MNHNY, CDR2 SVGAGI (reference sequence).

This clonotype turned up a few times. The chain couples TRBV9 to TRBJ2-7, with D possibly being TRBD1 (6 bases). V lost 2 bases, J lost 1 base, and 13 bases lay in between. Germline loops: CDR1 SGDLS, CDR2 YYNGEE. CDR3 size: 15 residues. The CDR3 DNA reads TGTGCCAGCAGCGTCTCCGGGACACCATCCTACGAGCAGTACTTC. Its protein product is CASSVSGTPSYEQYF. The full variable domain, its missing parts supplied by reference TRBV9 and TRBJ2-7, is DSGVTQTPKHLITATGQRVTLRCSPRSGDLSVYWYQQSLDQGLQFLIQYYNGEERAKGNILERFSAQQFPDLHSELNLSSLELGDSALYFCASSVSGTPSYEQYFGPGTRLTVT.

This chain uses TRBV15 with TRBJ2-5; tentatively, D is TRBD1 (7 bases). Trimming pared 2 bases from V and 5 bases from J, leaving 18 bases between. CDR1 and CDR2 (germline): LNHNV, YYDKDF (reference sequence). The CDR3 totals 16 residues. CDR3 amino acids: CATSRRTGQAGETQYF. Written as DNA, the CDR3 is TGTGCCACCAGCAGAAGAACCGGACAGGCGGGGGAGACCCAGTACTTC.

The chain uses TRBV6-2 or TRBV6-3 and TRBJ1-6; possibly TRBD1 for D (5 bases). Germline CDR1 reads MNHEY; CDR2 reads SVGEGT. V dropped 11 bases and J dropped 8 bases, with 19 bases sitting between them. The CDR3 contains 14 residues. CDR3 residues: CAYRGAGTDSPLHF. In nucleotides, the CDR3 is TGTGCCTACCGCGGGGCGGGGACGGATTCACCCCTCCACTTT.

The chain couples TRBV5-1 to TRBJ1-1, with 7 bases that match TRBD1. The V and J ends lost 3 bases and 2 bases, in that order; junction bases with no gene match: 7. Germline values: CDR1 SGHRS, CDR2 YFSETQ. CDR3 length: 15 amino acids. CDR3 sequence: CASSYDRALNTEAFF. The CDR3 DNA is TGCGCCAGCAGCTATGACAGGGCCCTTAACACTGAAGCTTTCTTT.

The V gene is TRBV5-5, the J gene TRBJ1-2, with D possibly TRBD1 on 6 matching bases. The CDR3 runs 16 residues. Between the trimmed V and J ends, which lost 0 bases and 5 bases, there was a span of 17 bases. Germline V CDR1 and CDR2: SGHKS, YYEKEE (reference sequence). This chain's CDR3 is CASSLDPGQTLYGYTF. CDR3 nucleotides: TGTGCCAGCAGCTTGGACCCGGGACAAACTTTGTATGGCTACACCTTC. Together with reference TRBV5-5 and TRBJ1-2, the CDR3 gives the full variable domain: DAGVTQSPTHLIKTRGQQVTLRCSPISGHKSVSWYQQVLGQGPQFIFQYYEKEERGRGNFPDRFSARQFPNYSSELNVNALLLGDSALYLCASSLDPGQTLYGYTFGSGTRLTVV.

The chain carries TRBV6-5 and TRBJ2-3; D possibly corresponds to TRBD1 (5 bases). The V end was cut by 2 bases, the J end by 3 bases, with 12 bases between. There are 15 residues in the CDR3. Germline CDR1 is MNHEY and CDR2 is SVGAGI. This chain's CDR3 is CASSYANRKTDTQYF. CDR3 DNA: TGTGCCAGCAGTTACGCTAACAGGAAAACAGATACGCAGTATTTT.

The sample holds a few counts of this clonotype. The CDR3 coding sequence is TGTGCCAGCAGCCCAGGTAAAGGGGTCGTCTACAATGAGCAGTTCTTC. It is translated as CASSPGKGVVYNEQFF. The rearrangement links TRBV14 to TRBJ2-1; TRBD1 might be the D (5 bases). CDR3 length equals 16 residues. Germline V gives CDR1 SGHDN, CDR2 FVKESK. Trimming removed 4 bases from V and 3 bases from J, with 16 bases in between.

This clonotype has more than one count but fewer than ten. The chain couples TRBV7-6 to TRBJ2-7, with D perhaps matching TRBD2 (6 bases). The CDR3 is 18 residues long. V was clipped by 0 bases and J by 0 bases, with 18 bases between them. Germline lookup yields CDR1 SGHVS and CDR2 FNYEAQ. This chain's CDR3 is CASSLAPTSLSLSYEQYF. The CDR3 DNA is TGTGCCAGCAGCTTAGCCCCGACTAGTTTGAGTCTCTCCTACGAGCAGTACTTC. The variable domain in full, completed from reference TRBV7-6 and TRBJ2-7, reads GAGVSQSPRYKVTKRGQDVALRCDPISGHVSLYWYRQALGQGPEFLTYFNYEAQQDKSGLPNDRFSAERPEGSISTLTIQRTEQRDSAMYRCASSLAPTSLSLSYEQYFGPGTRLTVT.

The CDR3 is CSAVDSTNYGYTF. CDR3 nucleotides: TGCAGTGCCGTGGACAGCACTAACTATGGCTACACCTTC. The V and J genes are TRBV20-1 and TRBJ1-2; the D gene is possibly TRBD1 (6 bases). V was shortened by 6 bases and J by 0 bases, with 11 bases between the two germline ends. The germline V gene has CDR1 DFQATT and CDR2 SNEGSKA (reference sequence). CDR3 size: 13 residues.

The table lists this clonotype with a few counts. The CDR3 spells CATAWAPQETQYF. The CDR3 nucleotides read TGTGCCACCGCGTGGGCTCCCCAAGAGACCCAGTACTTC. The chain employs TRBV15 and TRBJ2-5; D remains unclear. Germline lookup yields CDR1 LNHNV and CDR2 YYDKDF (reference sequence). The CDR3 spans 13 residues. Trimming removed 8 bases at V and 1 base at J, with 11 bases between.

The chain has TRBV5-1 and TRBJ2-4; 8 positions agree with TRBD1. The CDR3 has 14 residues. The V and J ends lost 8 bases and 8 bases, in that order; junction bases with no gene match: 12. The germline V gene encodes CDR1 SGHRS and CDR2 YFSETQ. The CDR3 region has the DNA TGCGCCAGTATAGATCCAGGGGGCGCAGACATTCAGTACTTC. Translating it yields CASIDPGGADIQYF.

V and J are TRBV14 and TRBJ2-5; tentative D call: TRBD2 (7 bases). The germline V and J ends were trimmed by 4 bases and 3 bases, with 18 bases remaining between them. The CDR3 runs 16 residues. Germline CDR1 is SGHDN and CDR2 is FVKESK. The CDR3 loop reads CASSPPARGAEETQYF. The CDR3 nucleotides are TGTGCCAGCAGCCCGCCCGCCCGGGGGGCGGAAGAGACCCAGTACTTC.

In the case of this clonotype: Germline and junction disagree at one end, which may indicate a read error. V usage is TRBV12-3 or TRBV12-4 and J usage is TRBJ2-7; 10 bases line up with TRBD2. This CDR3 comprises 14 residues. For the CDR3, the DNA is TGTGCCAGCAGCCTTAGCGGGGGGCCCTACGCGCAGTACTTC. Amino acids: CASSLSGGPYAQYF.

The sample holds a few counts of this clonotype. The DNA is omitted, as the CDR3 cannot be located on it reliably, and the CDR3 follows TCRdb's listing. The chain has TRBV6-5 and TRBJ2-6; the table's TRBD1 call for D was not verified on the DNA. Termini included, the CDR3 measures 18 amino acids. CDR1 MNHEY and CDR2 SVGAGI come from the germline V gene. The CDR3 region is CASSYEPPVGTGANVRTF.

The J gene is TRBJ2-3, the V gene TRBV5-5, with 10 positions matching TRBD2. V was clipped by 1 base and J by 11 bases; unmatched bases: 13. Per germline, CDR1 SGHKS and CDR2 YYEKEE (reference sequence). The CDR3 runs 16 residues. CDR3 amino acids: CASSLSPSGGAYMQYF. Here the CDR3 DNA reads TGTGCCAGCAGCTTGTCCCCTAGCGGGGGCGCTTATATGCAGTATTTT.

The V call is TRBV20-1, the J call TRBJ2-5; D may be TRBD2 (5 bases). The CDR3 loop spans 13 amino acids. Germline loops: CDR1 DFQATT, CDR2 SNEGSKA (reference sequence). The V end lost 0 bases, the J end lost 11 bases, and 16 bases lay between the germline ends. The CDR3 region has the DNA TGCAGTGCTAGAGAGGGTACCTCTAGGGAGCAGTACTTC. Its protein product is CSAREGTSREQYF.

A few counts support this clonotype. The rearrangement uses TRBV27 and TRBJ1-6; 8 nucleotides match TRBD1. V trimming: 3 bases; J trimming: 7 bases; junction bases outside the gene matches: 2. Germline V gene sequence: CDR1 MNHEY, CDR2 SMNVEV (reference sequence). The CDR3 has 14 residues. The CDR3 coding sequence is TGTGCCAGCAGTTTTGGGACAGGCAATTCACCCCTCCACTTT. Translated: CASSFGTGNSPLHF.

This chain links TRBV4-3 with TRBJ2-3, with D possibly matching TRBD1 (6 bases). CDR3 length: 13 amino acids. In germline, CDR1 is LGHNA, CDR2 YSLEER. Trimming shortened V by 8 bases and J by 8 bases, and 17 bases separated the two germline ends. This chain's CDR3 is CASRTDQGSTQYF. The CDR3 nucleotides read TGCGCCAGCCGGACAGACCAAGGAAGTACGCAGTATTTT.

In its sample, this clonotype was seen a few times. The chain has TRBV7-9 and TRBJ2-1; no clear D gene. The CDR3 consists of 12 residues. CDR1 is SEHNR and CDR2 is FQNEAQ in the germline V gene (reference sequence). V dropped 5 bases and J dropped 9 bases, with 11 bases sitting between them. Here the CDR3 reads CASSPSTGEQFF. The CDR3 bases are TGTGCCAGCAGCCCCAGCACCGGTGAGCAGTTCTTC.

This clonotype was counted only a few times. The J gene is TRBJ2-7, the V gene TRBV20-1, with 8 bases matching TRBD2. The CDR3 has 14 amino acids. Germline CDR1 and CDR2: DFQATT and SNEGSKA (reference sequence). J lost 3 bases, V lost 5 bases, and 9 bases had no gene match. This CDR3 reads CSAGPGGGNYEQYF. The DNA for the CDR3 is TGCAGTGCTGGGCCCGGCGGGGGGAACTACGAGCAGTACTTC.

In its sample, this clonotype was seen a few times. In DNA, the CDR3 is TGTGCCAGCAGCTTAGGATATTCCCTGGAGACCCAGTACTTC. It specifies CASSLGYSLETQYF. The chain carries TRBV7-2 and TRBJ2-5; unclear D gene. CDR3 size: 14 residues. The germline V gene encodes CDR1 SGHTA and CDR2 FQGNSA. V dropped 1 base and J dropped 5 bases, with 11 bases sitting between them.

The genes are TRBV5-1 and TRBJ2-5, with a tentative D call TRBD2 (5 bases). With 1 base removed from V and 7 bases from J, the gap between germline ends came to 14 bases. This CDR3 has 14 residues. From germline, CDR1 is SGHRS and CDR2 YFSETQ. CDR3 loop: CASSLNHPGGTQYF. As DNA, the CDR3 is TGCGCCAGCAGCTTGAACCACCCTGGAGGGACCCAGTACTTC.

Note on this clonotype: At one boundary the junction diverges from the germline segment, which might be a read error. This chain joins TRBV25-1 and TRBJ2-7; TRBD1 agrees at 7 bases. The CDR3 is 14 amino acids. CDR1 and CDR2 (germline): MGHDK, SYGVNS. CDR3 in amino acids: CASRRTGQTYQQYF. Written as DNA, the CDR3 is TGTGCCAGCAGGAGGACGGGACAGACCTACCAGCAGTACTTC.

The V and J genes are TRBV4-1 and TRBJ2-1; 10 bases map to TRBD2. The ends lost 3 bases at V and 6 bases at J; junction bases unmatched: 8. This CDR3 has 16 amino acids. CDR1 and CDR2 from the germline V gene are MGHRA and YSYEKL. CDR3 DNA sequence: TGCGCCAGCAGCCACAGAAGCGGGGGGGCTCTCAATGAGCAGTTCTTC. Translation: CASSHRSGGALNEQFF.

As DNA, the CDR3 is TGTGCCAGCAGCTTAGCTGGGGGGAATTTCAATGAGCAGTTCTTC. Translated, it gives CASSLAGGNFNEQFF. The chain has TRBV11-2 and TRBJ2-1, with D perhaps TRBD2 (6 bases). The CDR3 is 15 amino acids. Between the trimmed V and J ends, which lost 1 base and 6 bases, there was a span of 13 bases. Germline CDR1 SGHAT, CDR2 FQNNGV.

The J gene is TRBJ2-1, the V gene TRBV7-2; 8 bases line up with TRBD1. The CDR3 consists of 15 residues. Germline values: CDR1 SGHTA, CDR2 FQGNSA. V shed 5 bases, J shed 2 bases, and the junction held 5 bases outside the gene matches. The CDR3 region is CASSPQGAPYNEQFF. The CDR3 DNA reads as TGTGCCAGCAGCCCGCAGGGGGCTCCCTACAATGAGCAGTTCTTC. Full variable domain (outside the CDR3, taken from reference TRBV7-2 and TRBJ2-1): GAGVSQSPSNKVTEKGKDVELRCDPISGHTALYWYRQSLGQGLEFLIYFQGNSAPDKSGLPSDRFSAERTGGSVSTLTIQRTQQEDSAVYLCASSPQGAPYNEQFFGPGTRLTVL.

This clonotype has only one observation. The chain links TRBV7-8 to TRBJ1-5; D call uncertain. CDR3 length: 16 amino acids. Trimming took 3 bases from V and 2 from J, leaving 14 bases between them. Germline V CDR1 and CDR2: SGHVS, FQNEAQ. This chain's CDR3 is CASSFRRTVGNQPQHF. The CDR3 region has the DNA TGTGCCAGCAGCTTTAGAAGGACGGTGGGCAATCAGCCCCAGCATTTT.